This entry concerns a single TCR beta chain. The target antigen is unknown. Preparation of TCR beta libraries was done by quantitative 5'-RACE with molecular barcodes. TCRdb called the 5' RACE reads again in MiXCR, with one record for every CDR3 protein. The sample has 300,000 to 400,000 distinct CDR3 sequences; roughly 15% are singletons. The entry originates in a study of CD8 T cells in ankylosing spondylitis. Study-level points and caveats: Disease-linked clones reportedly showed significant enrichment in matched ankylosing spondylitis synovial fluid. Existing reports had already noted some motif variants in reactive arthritis synovial fluid and blood. Seemingly characteristic of ankylosing spondylitis blood was a TCR beta motif consisting of 7 or 8 highly homologous variants.

The sequenced material came from blood, either unsorted or a sorted T cell fraction (not recorded which). This TCR was recovered from a male donor with ankylosing spondylitis or in good health (not recorded which).

Here the CDR3 reads CASSLESPYYGYTF. In DNA, the CDR3 is TGTGCCAGCAGCTTGGAGAGCCCTTACTATGGCTACACCTTC. The rearrangement links TRBV5-4 to TRBJ1-2; D remains unclear. Germline V gives CDR1 SGHNT, CDR2 YYREEE (reference sequence). CDR3 length: 14 amino acids. The V end lost 0 bases, the J end lost 3 bases, and 9 bases lay between the germline ends.